Sequencing of this T cell receptor (beta chain) was carried out in a study of T-cell memory formation after mild COVID-19. Across the whole study: TCR clusters mostly belonged to single donors.

V was trimmed by 2 bases and J by 3 bases, leaving 13 bases between them. The CDR3 loop spans 15 amino acids. The V gene's germline CDR1 is MNHEY and CDR2 SVGEGT. General study results and limits: CD8+ contracting clones occupied EMRA, while CD4+ ones occupied mainly CM and EM. There was a balanced CD4/CD8 profile in clones contracting day 15 to 85, and later expanders leaned CD4+.

The table lists this clonotype with a few counts. Its antigen is unknown. Constant-segment primers were used for 5'RACE, and the resulting TCR alpha and TCR beta cDNA libraries carried sample barcodes and UMIs. TCRdb redid the calling of the 5' RACE reads with MiXCR, one entry per CDR3 protein. Found here are 300,000 to 400,000 distinct CDR3 sequences, approximately 16% of them singletons; the top ten hold about 20%. The rearrangement links TRBV6-2 or TRBV6-3 to TRBJ2-5; D uncertain. The receptor was isolated from a young man who had mild COVID-19 (a few samples of this study predate the infection). Cell type and time point are not known. Sample: PBMCs or a T cell subset sorted from them (not recorded which). The DNA for the CDR3 is TGTGCCAGCAGTTACGGACGAAGTGGGGAAGAGACCCAGTACTTC. It yields the protein CASSYGRSGEETQYF.